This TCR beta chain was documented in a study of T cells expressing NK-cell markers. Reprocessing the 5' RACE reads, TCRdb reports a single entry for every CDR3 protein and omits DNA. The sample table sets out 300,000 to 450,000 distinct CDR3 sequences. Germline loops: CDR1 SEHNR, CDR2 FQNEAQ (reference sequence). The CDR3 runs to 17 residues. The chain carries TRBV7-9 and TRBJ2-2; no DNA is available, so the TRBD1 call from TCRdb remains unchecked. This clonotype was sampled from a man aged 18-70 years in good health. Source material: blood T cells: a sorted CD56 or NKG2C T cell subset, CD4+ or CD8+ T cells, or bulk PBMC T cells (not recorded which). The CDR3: CASSFIHLRGGTGELFF.